These 26 T cell receptor beta chains originate from one sample sequenced in a study of T-cell reconstitution after alpha-beta-depleted transplantation in children. The TCRbeta library was prepared with unique molecular identifiers. TCRdb redid the calling of the PCR reads with MiXCR, one entry per CDR3 protein. The sample yields hundreds of thousands of distinct CDR3 sequences, roughly 15% seen once. The starting material was PBMCs from the stem cell graft donor, obtained from the stem cell graft. The receptor source for this set is a human donor who donated a stem cell graft to a child with acute myeloid leukemia.

This clonotype was counted a few times. The rearrangement joins TRBV6-1 to TRBJ1-2; the D is unclear. The CDR3 sequence is 15 residues long. V was cut by 7 bases and J by 0 bases, with 15 bases left in between. Per germline, CDR1 MNHNS and CDR2 SASEGT. CDR3 coding DNA: TGTGCCAGCATCCTCGCGGGAGGAGCTAACTATGGCTACACCTTC. Its translation is CASILAGGANYGYTF.

This clonotype was seen only a few times. The rearrangement joins TRBV5-1 to TRBJ1-4; no definite D call. V lost 4 bases and J 7 bases, leaving 17 bases between the germline ends. The CDR3 is made up of 15 amino acids. The germline V gene encodes CDR1 SGHRS and CDR2 YFSETQ. CDR3 nucleotide sequence: TGCGCCAGCAGCCCCCGAGGGAGCCTAGGTGAAAAACTGTTTTTT. This codes for CASSPRGSLGEKLFF.

This clonotype appeared a few times. The chain combines TRBV20-1 with TRBJ2-3, with 7 bases that match TRBD2. In germline, CDR1 is DFQATT, CDR2 SNEGSKA (reference sequence). There are 15 residues in the CDR3. Germline trimming cut 6 bases from V and 4 bases from J; bases unmatched to any gene: 13. In DNA, the CDR3 is TGCAGTGCCCGTGGGGGGGGAGAGAATCCAGATACGCAGTATTTT. Translating gives CSARGGGENPDTQYF.

This clonotype occurred a few times. The chain couples TRBV29-1 to TRBJ2-2; D might be TRBD1 (6 bases). CDR1 and CDR2 (germline): SQVTM, ANQGSEA. The CDR3 length is 14 residues. Trimming stripped 5 bases from V and 6 bases from J, with 16 bases between. CDR3 residues: CSVSSPNRAGELFF. Here the CDR3 DNA reads TGCAGCGTTTCGTCCCCCAACAGGGCCGGGGAGCTGTTTTTT.

This chain joins TRBV9 and TRBJ2-5; no reliable D call. The germline V and J ends were trimmed by 4 bases and 3 bases, with 16 bases remaining between them. The CDR3 has 15 amino acids. Germline lookup yields CDR1 SGDLS and CDR2 YYNGEE. The CDR3 loop reads CASSNPLSLEETQYF. The CDR3 DNA reads TGTGCCAGCAGCAACCCCCTCAGCCTAGAAGAGACCCAGTACTTC.

This clonotype was counted only a few times. The chain carries TRBV5-1 and TRBJ2-3; possibly TRBD1 for D (5 bases). Germline values: CDR1 SGHRS, CDR2 YFSETQ. Trimming cost V 4 bases and J 1 base, with 10 bases left between them. This CDR3 comprises 14 residues. DNA for the CDR3: TGCGCCAGCAGCATCGGACAAGGCACAGATACGCAGTATTTT. As protein: CASSIGQGTDTQYF.

The table lists this clonotype with a few counts. The chain uses TRBV5-6 and TRBJ2-7, with 9 bases fitting TRBD2. The CDR3 runs 16 residues. CDR1 and CDR2 (germline): SGHDT, YYEEEE. The V segment lost 4 bases and the J segment 1 base; nucleotides outside the gene matches: 9. CDR3 coding DNA: TGTGCCAGCAGCACTCATAGCGGGGGCGCTTCCTACGAGCAGTACTTC. It specifies CASSTHSGGASYEQYF. The full variable domain, with the rest looked up from reference TRBV5-6 and TRBJ2-7, is DAGVTQSPTHLIKTRGQQVTLRCSPKSGHDTVSWYQQALGQGPQFIFQYYEEEERQRGNFPDRFSGHQFPNYSSELNVNALLLGDSALYLCASSTHSGGASYEQYFGPGTRLTVT.

This sequence joins TRBV9 and TRBJ2-1; TRBD2 aligns across 11 bases. The V segment lost 3 bases and the J segment 4 bases; nucleotides outside the gene matches: 12. The germline V gene has CDR1 SGDLS and CDR2 YYNGEE. The CDR3 is made up of 18 amino acids. CDR3 sequence reads: CASSASGGTHPMYNEQFF. CDR3 nucleotides: TGTGCCAGCAGCGCTAGCGGGGGGACCCACCCCATGTACAATGAGCAGTTCTTC.

This clonotype appeared many times. The chain links TRBV27 to TRBJ2-7; 7 bases agree with TRBD1. V lost 3 bases and J lost 4; bases outside the gene matches: 3. The CDR3 is 13 amino acids. Germline loops: CDR1 MNHEY, CDR2 SMNVEV (reference sequence). CDR3 sequence (DNA): TGTGCCAGCAGTTTCGGGACAGATTACGAGCAGTACGTC. This encodes CASSFGTDYEQYV.

This clonotype has ten or more counts. The rearrangement uses TRBV7-2 and TRBJ2-1; a weak D match, TRBD2 (6 bases). This CDR3 comprises 15 residues. V was cut by 4 bases and J by 6 bases, with 16 bases left in between. Germline CDR1 SGHTA, CDR2 FQGNSA. CDR3 nucleotides: TGTGCCAGCAGCTCCGGGGGAAGACCCCTCAATGAGCAGTTCTTC. This gives the protein CASSSGGRPLNEQFF. Full variable domain (missing parts from reference TRBV7-2 and TRBJ2-1): GAGVSQSPSNKVTEKGKDVELRCDPISGHTALYWYRQSLGQGLEFLIYFQGNSAPDKSGLPSDRFSAERTGGSVSTLTIQRTQQEDSAVYLCASSSGGRPLNEQFFGPGTRLTVL.

J is TRBJ2-2 and V is TRBV15, with unresolved D. V dropped 1 base and J dropped 4 bases, with 4 bases sitting between them. CDR3 size: 13 residues. Germline CDR1 and CDR2: LNHNV and YYDKDF (reference sequence). CDR3 loop: CATSRAITGELFF. CDR3 sequence (DNA): TGTGCCACCAGCAGAGCAATCACCGGGGAGCTGTTTTTT. Drawing the rest from reference TRBV15 and TRBJ2-2, the complete variable domain is DAMVIQNPRYQVTQFGKPVTLSCSQTLNHNVMYWYQQKSSQAPKLLFHYYDKDFNNEADTPDNFQSRRPNTSFCFLDIRSPGLGDTAMYLCATSRAITGELFFGEGSRLTVL.

The chain uses TRBV11-3 and TRBJ2-7; no definite D call. The V end lost 0 bases, the J end lost 1 base, and 10 bases lay between the germline ends. Germline CDR1 and CDR2: SGHNT and YENEEA. The CDR3 has 15 amino acids. CDR3 nucleotide sequence: TGTGCCAGCAGCTTAGAAGTGACGGTATCCTACGAGCAGTACTTC. Its translation is CASSLEVTVSYEQYF.

This clonotype was counted a few times. This sequence joins TRBV6-4 and TRBJ2-1; 7 nucleotides align to TRBD1. Germline lookup yields CDR1 MRHNA and CDR2 SNTAGT. V trimming: 6 bases; J trimming: 7 bases; junction bases outside the gene matches: 24. There are 19 residues in the CDR3. The CDR3 sequence: CASRRAPGGSRLSGNEQFF. In DNA, the CDR3 is TGTGCCAGCAGACGAGCCCCAGGGGGTAGCAGATTATCCGGGAATGAGCAGTTCTTC.

This clonotype was seen a handful of times. This chain links TRBV15 with TRBJ1-5, with D possibly TRBD1 on 5 matching bases. Germline CDR1 is LNHNV and CDR2 is YYDKDF (reference sequence). V shed 0 bases and J shed 2 bases, with 14 bases lying between them. This CDR3 is 17 amino acids long. The CDR3 nucleotides read TGTGCCACCAGCAGAGATAGGGCAGGGAAGGGCAATCAGCCCCAGCATTTT. It translates to CATSRDRAGKGNQPQHF.

This clonotype was counted at least ten times. V is TRBV5-1 and J is TRBJ2-7; TRBD1 aligns across 7 bases. CDR1 and CDR2 (germline): SGHRS, YFSETQ. This CDR3 comprises 13 residues. Germline trimming cut 4 bases from V and 3 bases from J; bases unmatched to any gene: 4. The CDR3 sequence: CASSSRDSYEQYF. The CDR3 coding sequence is TGCGCCAGCAGCAGCCGGGACAGCTACGAGCAGTACTTC.

This clonotype was counted ten times or more. This CDR3 is CASSLDRPSIQYF. DNA for the CDR3: TGTGCCAGCAGCTTAGACCGTCCCAGCATTCAGTACTTC. The chain carries TRBV7-2 and TRBJ2-4; D unclear. The CDR3 is 13 amino acids. Germline V gene data show CDR1 as SGHTA and CDR2 as FQGNSA. Trimming pared 1 base from V and 9 bases from J, leaving 10 bases between.

This clonotype has a count of ten or more. The rearrangement joins TRBV20-1 to TRBJ1-2; no clear D gene. The CDR3 is 15 amino acids. Trimming took off 0 bases at V and 4 bases at J, with 15 bases between the two ends. From germline, CDR1 is DFQATT and CDR2 SNEGSKA (reference sequence). CDR3 protein: CSARDGRAGAYGYTF. The DNA of the CDR3 is TGCAGTGCTAGAGATGGACGGGCAGGTGCCTATGGCTACACCTTC.

This clonotype has at least ten counts. V gene TRBV27 combines with J gene TRBJ2-1; no firm D call. V lost 3 bases and J lost 6, with 12 bases in between. Germline V gene sequence: CDR1 MNHEY, CDR2 SMNVEV (reference sequence). This CDR3 comprises 14 residues. CDR3 loop: CASSFSKTSNEQFF. The CDR3 DNA reads TGTGCCAGCAGTTTTTCTAAGACCTCCAATGAGCAGTTCTTC.

This clonotype showed up many times. V gene TRBV5-6 combines with J gene TRBJ2-2; D remains ambiguous. Trimming stripped 0 bases from V and 7 bases from J, with 7 bases between. CDR1 SGHDT and CDR2 YYEEEE come from the germline V gene. This CDR3 is built from 13 residues. The CDR3 protein is CASSLGPIGELFF. CDR3 sequence (DNA): TGTGCCAGCAGCTTGGGACCGATCGGGGAGCTGTTTTTT.

This chain links TRBV28 with TRBJ2-7; either TRBD1 or TRBD2 may supply D (5 bases each). In germline, CDR1 is MDHEN, CDR2 SYDVKM. The CDR3 has 14 amino acids. The germline V and J ends were trimmed by 3 bases and 4 bases, with 13 bases remaining between them. In nucleotides, the CDR3 is TGTGCCAGCAGTTTCCGGGACGGATTTTACGAGCAGTACGTC. Protein: CASSFRDGFYEQYV.

This sequence joins TRBV7-2 and TRBJ1-2; tentative D call: TRBD1 (5 bases). Germline-derived CDR1 and CDR2 are SGHTA and FQGNSA. The V end lost 5 bases, the J end lost 5 bases, and 15 bases lay between the germline ends. The CDR3 totals 14 residues. Here the CDR3 DNA reads TGTGCCAGCAGCCCCTTCGCAGGGTATTATGGCTACACCTTC. It encodes CASSPFAGYYGYTF.

In its sample, this clonotype was seen many times. The junction does not match germline at one end; this may be a read error. This sequence joins TRBV7-2 and TRBJ2-2; no firm D call. The CDR3 contains 13 residues. The germline gives CDR1 SGHTA, CDR2 FQGNSA. CDR3 residues: CASSIAQAGELFF. CDR3 bases: TGTGCCAGCAGCATAGCTCAGGCCGGGGAGCTGTTTTTT.

This clonotype was observed many times. This chain's CDR3 is CASRGADTQYF. The CDR3 nucleotides are TGTGCTTCTCGGGGAGCAGATACGCAGTATTTT. The rearrangement joins TRBV12-3 or TRBV12-4 to TRBJ2-3; D is possibly TRBD2 (5 bases). CDR3 length equals 11 residues.

About this clonotype itself: One base away lies a much larger clone, so this may be a sequencing read error. The rearrangement joins TRBV29-1 to TRBJ1-1; D unclear. Germline V CDR1 and CDR2: SQVTM, ANQGSEA. The CDR3 covers 13 residues. With 7 bases removed from V and 1 base from J, the gap between germline ends came to 13 bases. CDR3 loop: CSGASARNTEAFF. CDR3 DNA: TGCAGCGGTGCGTCGGCAAGGAACACTGAAGCTTTCTTT. Full variable domain (rest looked up from reference TRBV29-1 and TRBJ1-1): SAVISQKPSRDICQRGTSLTIQCQVDSQVTMMFWYRQQPGQSLTLIATANQGSEATYESGFVIDKFPISRPNLTFSTLTVSNMSPEDSSIYLCSGASARNTEAFFGQGTRLTVV.

This clonotype was seen more than once but under ten times. The chain uses TRBV6-5 and TRBJ2-7; no clear D gene. Trimming pared 1 base from V and 7 bases from J, leaving 11 bases between. Germline loops: CDR1 MNHEY, CDR2 SVGAGI. The CDR3 covers 13 residues. CDR3 bases: TGTGCCAGCAGTTACTTGGGGTCCGAGGAGCAGTACTTC. This codes for CASSYLGSEEQYF.

The chain combines TRBV7-2 with TRBJ2-3; D gene uncertain. Trimming shortened V by 2 bases and J by 0 bases, and 12 bases separated the two germline ends. CDR1 and CDR2 (germline): SGHTA, FQGNSA. The CDR3 has 16 amino acids. CDR3 DNA sequence: TGTGCCAGCAGCTTACTTGCGACACCTAGCACAGATACGCAGTATTTT. This encodes CASSLLATPSTDTQYF. The full variable domain, with the rest looked up from reference TRBV7-2 and TRBJ2-3, is GAGVSQSPSNKVTEKGKDVELRCDPISGHTALYWYRQSLGQGLEFLIYFQGNSAPDKSGLPSDRFSAERTGGSVSTLTIQRTQQEDSAVYLCASSLLATPSTDTQYFGPGTRLTVL.